Listed here are 20 T cell receptor beta chains from one sample, sequenced in a study of tumor-infiltrating lymphocytes in primary liver carcinoma. Taking 20-30 mg of unsorted bulk tissue, the authors co-extracted RNA and DNA. From around 500 ng of total RNA, TCR beta-specific cDNA was reverse-transcribed using a constant-region primer. It was through three nested multiplex PCR rounds of slightly modified ARM-PCR that TCR beta libraries arose. Both of the initial two PCR rounds ran for roughly 11 cycles and employed TRBV1-TRBV30 forward primers alongside a C-beta reverse primer. TCRdb passed the multiplex PCR reads through MiXCR, listing each CDR3 protein once. The sample yields 75,000 or so distinct CDR3 sequences, roughly three quarters seen once. The source material was liver tumor tissue from sampling region 4. Subset denoted: tumor region T4, right-lateral pole. These receptors came from a man between 40 and 49 years old with primary liver carcinoma and hepatitis B virus infection.

A remark on this clonotype: At one end, the junction sequence differs from germline, possibly due to a read error. The chain couples TRBV30 to TRBJ2-6; 8 bases are a match to TRBD1. The CDR3 covers 19 residues. Looked up from germline, CDR1 is GTSNPN and CDR2 is SVGIG (reference sequence). DNA of the CDR3: TGTGCCTGGAGTTCATACCAGGGGGCTCGATTCTCTGGGGCCAACGTCCTGACCTTC. Protein sequence: CAWSSYQGARFSGANVLTF.

With respect to this clonotype: Because the CDR3 is missing its conserved closing phenylalanine or tryptophan, this is likely a read error. The rearrangement links TRBV12-3 or TRBV12-4 to TRBJ1-1; D is unresolved. The CDR3 is made up of 12 amino acids. Between the trimmed V and J ends, which lost 5 bases and 2 bases, there was a span of 6 bases. The CDR3 bases are TGTGCCAGCAGTCGCAGAAACACTGAAGCTTTCATT. Amino acids: CASSRRNTEAFI.

The sample holds many counts of this clonotype. A much bigger clone sits one base away, suggesting this may be a read error. The V call is TRBV11-1, the J call TRBJ2-3; TRBD2 matches 7 bases. Germline CDR1 is SGHAT and CDR2 is FQDESV (reference sequence). CDR3 length: 15 amino acids. J was trimmed by 5 bases and V by 5 bases; bases with no gene match: 10. CDR3 DNA sequence: TGTGCCAGCAGCCCAAGCGGGAACGCGAGAGATACGCAGTATTTT. As protein: CASSPSGNARDTQYF.

The count of this clonotype is one. This sequence may be a read error, since a much larger clone differs from it by one base. The chain couples TRBV28 to TRBJ2-7; 9 bases line up with TRBD1. The germline gives CDR1 MDHEN, CDR2 SYDVKM. J lost 3 bases, V lost 8 bases, and 11 bases had no gene match. The CDR3 is 15 amino acids. The CDR3 sequence: CASLTGGTMDYEQYF. CDR3 in DNA: TGTGCCAGCCTAACAGGGGGCACAATGGACTACGAGCAGTACTTC. Together with reference TRBV28 and TRBJ2-7, the CDR3 gives the full variable domain: DVKVTQSSRYLVKRTGEKVFLECVQDMDHENMFWYRQDPGLGLRLIYFSYDVKMKEKGDIPEGYSVSREKKERFSLILESASTNQTSMYLCASLTGGTMDYEQYFGPGTRLTVT.

This clonotype was recorded once. The CDR3 bases are TGTGCCAGCAGCTCAACGGGAGGGCCGACTAATGAGCAGTTCTTC. It specifies CASSSTGGPTNEQFF. The genes are TRBV5-6 and TRBJ2-1; TRBD2 agrees at 8 bases. The junction had 9 bases not matched to a gene; V was cut back by 3 bases and J by 7 bases. The CDR3 is 15 amino acids. Germline V gene data show CDR1 as SGHDT and CDR2 as YYEEEE.

This clonotype was seen more than once but under ten times. A read error is possible here, since a much larger clone lies one base away. The genes are TRBV6-5 and TRBJ2-1, with 9 bases lining up with TRBD2. CDR3 length: 16 amino acids. Unmatched junction bases numbered 12, after V lost 6 bases and J lost 6 bases. The germline V gene has CDR1 MNHEY and CDR2 SVGAGI. This chain's CDR3 is CASSPSSGIESNEQFF. The CDR3 bases are TGTGCCAGCAGCCCATCTAGCGGGATAGAAAGCAATGAGCAGTTCTTC.

About this clonotype: One junction end does not reproduce the germline sequence, and a read error may be involved. The rearrangement joins TRBV7-9 to TRBJ2-2; a weak D match, TRBD1 (6 bases). This CDR3 is 16 amino acids long. Looked up from germline, CDR1 is SEHNR and CDR2 is FQNEAQ (reference sequence). The CDR3 region has the DNA TGTGCCAGCAATTCACAGGGACCCGCTTACCCCGGGGAGCTATTTTTT. Its translation is CASNSQGPAYPGELFF.

Details on this clonotype: This is likely a read error, given that the CDR3 carries no conserved phenylalanine or tryptophan at its end. V gene TRBV2 combines with J gene TRBJ1-5, with D possibly matching TRBD1 (5 bases). The CDR3 consists of 14 residues. The V gene lost 3 bases and the J gene lost 5 bases, with 11 bases spanning the gap. Germline V gene data show CDR1 as SNHLY and CDR2 as FYNNEI. The CDR3 sequence is CASSEAGTYQPQHS. The CDR3 DNA reads as TGTGCCAGCAGTGAGGCAGGGACCTATCAGCCCCAGCATTCT.

Note on this clonotype: A much larger clone is a single base away; this may be a read error. The chain combines TRBV28 with TRBJ2-3, with 8 nucleotides matching TRBD2. Germline CDR1 MDHEN, CDR2 SYDVKM. Trimming took 11 bases from V and 2 from J; bases not matched to a gene: 15. This CDR3 has 16 residues. CDR3 in DNA: TGTGCCTGCTGCCTGGGGGCGGGAGGCCTCACAGATACGCAGTATTTT. It specifies CACCLGAGGLTDTQYF.

As to this clonotype: One end of the junction varies from germline; a read error may be responsible. This chain joins TRBV11-2 and TRBJ2-2; 7 nucleotides match TRBD2. Germline V gene sequence: CDR1 SGHAT, CDR2 FQNNGV. The CDR3 is made up of 16 amino acids. CDR3 loop: CASSPRASGISGYLSF. CDR3 sequence (DNA): TGTGCCAGCAGCCCACGGGCGAGCGGGATATCCGGGTATCTGTCTTTT.

The chain combines TRBV11-1 with TRBJ1-2, with D tentatively TRBD1 (6 bases). From germline, CDR1 is SGHAT and CDR2 FQDESV (reference sequence). V lost 0 bases and J 4 bases, leaving 9 bases between the germline ends. There are 14 residues in the CDR3. CDR3 region: CASSLAAGAYGYTF. The CDR3 DNA sequence: TGTGCCAGCAGCTTAGCTGCGGGGGCCTATGGCTACACCTTC.

In regard to this clonotype: Given the absence of the conserved phenylalanine or tryptophan at the CDR3 end, a read error is likely. The chain couples TRBV11-3 to TRBJ2-1; D possibly corresponds to TRBD2 (6 bases). Deletions cut 6 bases from V and 11 bases from J, with 17 bases between. The CDR3 covers 13 residues. Germline V gives CDR1 SGHNT, CDR2 YENEEA. The CDR3 here is CASSFTGGNKQFL. In DNA form, the CDR3 reads TGTGCCAGCAGTTTTACTGGGGGGAATAAGCAGTTCTTA.

Comments on this clonotype: An end of the junction does not agree with germline; a read error may underlie this. The rearrangement links TRBV14 to TRBJ2-7; no clear D. The CDR3 has 14 amino acids. Germline CDR1 reads SGHDN; CDR2 reads FVKESK. The CDR3 sequence: CASSRAPTNYDQYF. CDR3 coding DNA: TGTGCCAGCAGCCGGGCTCCCACAAACTACGACCAGTACTTC.

Of note for this clonotype: A clone one base away is much larger, so this may be a read error. J is TRBJ1-1 and V is TRBV7-9, with D unclear. V dropped 7 bases and J dropped 5 bases, with 11 bases sitting between them. The CDR3 extends over 12 amino acids. CDR1 SEHNR and CDR2 FQNEAQ come from the germline V gene (reference sequence). DNA for the CDR3: TGTGCCAGCAACCACGACGGGACTGAAGCTTTCTTT. This sequence encodes CASNHDGTEAFF.

Worth noting for this clonotype: This may come from a read error, since a much larger clone is one base off. The chain combines TRBV6-1 with TRBJ2-5, with D unclear. CDR3 length equals 13 residues. Trimming stripped 2 bases from V and 2 bases from J, with 6 bases between. Germline V CDR1 and CDR2: MNHNS, SASEGT. The CDR3 region has the DNA TGTGCCAGCAGTGAATGGACGCAAGAGACCCAGTACTTC. Its protein is CASSEWTQETQYF.

This clonotype counts as medium-sized. The rearrangement joins TRBV13 to TRBJ2-5; 10 positions match TRBD2. The CDR3 runs to 15 residues. J was trimmed by 4 bases and V by 2 bases; bases with no gene match: 4. Looked up from germline, CDR1 is PRHDT and CDR2 is FYEKMQ (reference sequence). The CDR3 spells CASSLLAGVGETQYF. CDR3 in DNA: TGTGCCAGCAGCTTACTAGCGGGAGTGGGAGAGACCCAGTACTTC.

Worth noting for this clonotype: At one end the junction does not follow the germline gene, possibly because of a read error. The CDR3 protein is CANSEKGGDPSYNERFF. In DNA form, the CDR3 reads TGTGCCAACAGTGAAAAGGGGGGCGATCCCTCCTACAATGAGCGGTTCTTC. The chain couples TRBV2 to TRBJ2-1, with D perhaps given as TRBD1 or TRBD2 (6 bases each). Germline V gene data show CDR1 as SNHLY and CDR2 as FYNNEI. The CDR3 runs 17 residues.

Concerning this clonotype: A much larger clone is a single base away; this may be a read error. The CDR3 nucleotides are TGTGCCTGGAGCCCCAACAGGGAGGCTTCACCCCTCCACTTT. Protein product: CAWSPNREASPLHF. The rearrangement uses TRBV30 and TRBJ1-6; tentative D call: TRBD1 (6 bases). This CDR3 region has 14 residues. In germline, CDR1 is GTSNPN, CDR2 SVGIG (reference sequence). V lost 3 bases and J 9 bases, leaving 15 bases between the germline ends.

Points on this clonotype: Possible read error: a much larger clone is one base away. The chain combines TRBV10-3 with TRBJ1-5, with a weak D call TRBD1 (6 bases). Germline CDR1 reads ENHRY; CDR2 reads SYGVKD. Trimming shortened V by 8 bases and J by 7 bases, and 18 bases separated the two germline ends. The CDR3 length is 14 residues. The CDR3 loop is CAIEGQGRGQPQHF. The CDR3 nucleotides read TGTGCCATCGAGGGGCAGGGCAGGGGACAGCCCCAGCATTTT.

The chain uses TRBV5-4 and TRBJ2-7; D possibly corresponds to TRBD2 (6 bases). There are 14 residues in the CDR3. Trimming pared 5 bases from V and 4 bases from J, leaving 16 bases between. CDR1 and CDR2 (germline): SGHNT, YYREEE (reference sequence). The CDR3 here is CASSCRLGKYEQYF. In nucleotides, the CDR3 is TGTGCCAGCAGTTGTAGACTAGGGAAGTACGAGCAGTACTTC.